Shown below are 20 T cell receptor beta chains from a single sample sequenced in a study of OX40 agonist ivuxolimab in advanced cancers. The library relied on the immunoSEQ multiplex PCR assay. Here the immuneACCESS table is served through TCRdb, limited to in-frame sequences with V and J called. Missing clones are a known gap in these copies; in checked studies unresolved V genes cover under half, and the rest lacks a known reason. This sample gives tens of thousands of clones in total; just over 85% of them show up just once. Less than 0.85% of the sample belongs to the ten largest clones. This specimen consisted of CD4+ or CD8+ T cells sorted from blood, obtained in a trial of the OX40 agonist ivuxolimab. The source is an adult with an advanced solid tumor such as melanoma, head and neck, liver or kidney cancer.

CDR3 amino acids: CASSFRGVRANYGYTF. DNA for the CDR3: TGTGCCAGCAGTTTTCGAGGGGTAAGAGCTAACTATGGCTACACCTTC. The gene calls are TRBV28 and TRBJ1-2; possibly TRBD1 for D (5 bases). Trimming removed 3 bases at V and 0 bases at J, with 14 bases between. CDR1 and CDR2 from the germline V gene are MDHEN and SYDVKM. The length of the CDR3 is 16 residues.

This clone was counted a few times. The chain links TRBV30 to TRBJ1-4; D unclear. This CDR3 spans 13 amino acids. Per germline, CDR1 GTSNPN and CDR2 SVGIG (reference sequence). V lost 0 bases to trimming and J lost 7 bases, with 9 bases between them. The CDR3: CAWSVSGVEKLFF. The CDR3 DNA reads TGTGCCTGGAGTGTCAGCGGGGTTGAAAAACTGTTTTTT.

The chain carries TRBV19 and TRBJ2-1, with 10 bases identical to TRBD1. Trimming removed 7 bases from V and 8 bases from J; junction bases left unmatched: 11. The germline V gene has CDR1 LNHDA and CDR2 SQIVND (reference sequence). CDR3 length equals 15 residues. CDR3 in amino acids: CASKSGTGAWDEQFF. Written as DNA, the CDR3 is TGTGCCAGTAAATCCGGGACAGGGGCATGGGATGAGCAGTTCTTC.

This chain connects TRBV6-5 to TRBJ1-6; D gene uncertain. The CDR3 totals 15 residues. CDR1 is MNHEY and CDR2 is SVGAGI in the germline V gene. V lost 2 bases and J 7 bases, leaving 12 bases between the germline ends. CDR3 loop: CASSYRFPGNSPLHF. The CDR3 bases are TGTGCCAGCAGTTACAGGTTTCCTGGCAATTCACCCCTCCACTTT.

This rearrangement joins TRBV11-2 to TRBJ1-2; D is unresolved. V was shortened by 0 bases and J by 9 bases, with 17 bases between the two germline ends. The CDR3 has 15 amino acids. Germline V CDR1 and CDR2: SGHAT, FQNNGV. The CDR3 region is CASSLDRYSTSSYTF. The CDR3 DNA sequence: TGTGCCAGCAGCTTAGATCGCTACAGCACAAGTAGCTACACCTTC.

CDR3 sequence: CASSYRESYEQYF. Written as DNA, the CDR3 is TGTGCCAGCAGTTATAGGGAGTCCTACGAGCAGTACTTC. This rearrangement joins TRBV6-6 to TRBJ2-7, with D tentatively TRBD2 (5 bases). Trimming shortened V by 3 bases and J by 1 base, and 7 bases separated the two germline ends. This CDR3 has 13 amino acids. From germline, CDR1 is MNHNY and CDR2 SVGAGI (reference sequence).

The chain couples TRBV11-2 to TRBJ2-2, with 9 bases that match TRBD2. The germline V gene encodes CDR1 SGHAT and CDR2 FQNNGV. Germline trimming cut 5 bases from V and 1 base from J; bases unmatched to any gene: 2. The CDR3 sequence is 15 residues long. The CDR3, as DNA: TGTGCCAGCAGCCGACTAGCGGTGAACACCGGGGAGCTGTTTTTT. It specifies CASSRLAVNTGELFF.

The rearrangement links TRBV25-1 to TRBJ2-7; D uncertain. Germline V lookup: CDR1 MGHDK, CDR2 SYGVNS. The V end lost 10 bases, the J end lost 3 bases, and 10 bases lay between the germline ends. The CDR3 length is 11 residues. The CDR3: CATTAFYEQYF. The CDR3 DNA follows: TGTGCCACAACGGCTTTCTACGAGCAGTACTTC.

The gene calls are TRBV14 and TRBJ2-6; no firm D call. This CDR3 spans 15 amino acids. V was pared by 1 base and J by 0 bases, with 4 bases between. The germline CDR1 and CDR2 sequences are SGHDN and FVKESK. This chain's CDR3 is CASSQAGSGANVLTF. DNA of the CDR3: TGTGCCAGCAGCCAAGCAGGCTCTGGGGCCAACGTCCTGACTTTC. The variable domain in full, with the rest retrieved from reference TRBV14 and TRBJ2-6, is EAGVTQFPSHSVIEKGQTVTLRCDPISGHDNLYWYRRVMGKEIKFLLHFVKESKQDESGMPNNRFLAERTGGTYSTLKVQPAELEDSGVYFCASSQAGSGANVLTFGAGSRLTVL.

The chain uses TRBV6-1 and TRBJ1-2; D gene unclear. The CDR3 contains 12 residues. Trimming shortened V by 3 bases and J by 7 bases, and 9 bases separated the two germline ends. Germline V gene lookup returns CDR1 MNHNS and CDR2 SASEGT. Here the CDR3 reads CASSDTFAGYTF. In DNA, the CDR3 is TGTGCCAGCAGTGATACATTCGCTGGCTACACCTTC.

The gene calls are TRBV7-9 and TRBJ2-1; 10 bases are shared with TRBD2. V was pared by 10 bases and J by 7 bases, with 7 bases of the junction left unmatched. This CDR3 region has 13 residues. Looked up from germline, CDR1 is SEHNR and CDR2 is FQNEAQ (reference sequence). In nucleotides, the CDR3 is TGTGCCACCTCAAGCGGGAGGGGGAATGAGCAGTTCTTC. It specifies CATSSGRGNEQFF.

V usage is TRBV9 and J usage is TRBJ2-5; 9 bases are shared with TRBD2. The CDR3 extends over 19 amino acids. The junction had 16 bases not matched to a gene; V was cut back by 0 bases and J by 4 bases. Per the germline V gene, CDR1 is SGDLS and CDR2 is YYNGEE. CDR3 nucleotides: TGTGCCAGCAGCGTAGACTACCGCGGGAGGGATGTGTTAGGAGAGACCCAGTACTTC. Its protein product is CASSVDYRGRDVLGETQYF.

V and J are TRBV7-2 and TRBJ1-4; the D is unclear. V lost 4 bases, J lost 6 bases, and 15 bases lay in between. Looked up from germline, CDR1 is SGHTA and CDR2 is FQGNSA. The CDR3 totals 15 residues. The CDR3 loop is CASSWFGSMDEKLFF. CDR3 DNA: TGTGCCAGCAGCTGGTTCGGGTCAATGGATGAAAAACTGTTTTTT.

V gene TRBV27 combines with J gene TRBJ2-1, with 10 bases that match TRBD2. Looked up from germline, CDR1 is MNHEY and CDR2 is SMNVEV (reference sequence). The CDR3 is 22 amino acids. The V segment lost 7 bases and the J segment 6 bases; nucleotides outside the gene matches: 30. This CDR3 is CASTASGGVRTRGRERTNEQFF. The CDR3 DNA reads as TGTGCCAGCACTGCCAGCGGGGGGGTCCGGACTAGAGGGCGGGAGAGGACCAATGAGCAGTTCTTC.

V is TRBV5-5 and J is TRBJ1-5, with D hard to call. The CDR3 loop spans 16 amino acids. Germline CDR1 and CDR2: SGHKS and YYEKEE (reference sequence). V was cut by 0 bases and J by 0 bases, with 10 bases left in between. The CDR3 is CASSLGGHSSNQPQHF. CDR3 coding DNA: TGTGCCAGCAGCTTGGGTGGTCACAGTAGCAATCAGCCCCAGCATTTT. The complete variable domain, with remaining parts taken from reference TRBV5-5 and TRBJ1-5, reads DAGVTQSPTHLIKTRGQQVTLRCSPISGHKSVSWYQQVLGQGPQFIFQYYEKEERGRGNFPDRFSARQFPNYSSELNVNALLLGDSALYLCASSLGGHSSNQPQHFGDGTRLSIL.

This clone was found a few times. CDR3 amino acids: CSVGQGGNTEAFF. DNA for the CDR3: TGCAGCGTCGGACAGGGGGGAAACACTGAAGCTTTCTTT. The rearrangement joins TRBV29-1 to TRBJ1-1; TRBD1 aligns across 10 bases. The CDR3 totals 13 residues. V lost 6 bases and J lost 2; bases outside the gene matches: 3. Germline V gives CDR1 SQVTM, CDR2 ANQGSEA.

The chain combines TRBV28 with TRBJ2-2; 14 bases line up with TRBD2. The CDR3 loop spans 17 amino acids. V was clipped by 6 bases and J by 7 bases; unmatched bases: 10. CDR1 and CDR2 (germline): MDHEN, SYDVKM. The CDR3 spells CASRTGTSGRRDGELFF. The CDR3 nucleotides read TGTGCCAGCAGGACCGGGACTAGCGGGAGAAGGGACGGGGAGCTGTTTTTT. Looking up the rest from reference TRBV28 and TRBJ2-2 gives the full variable domain: DVKVTQSSRYLVKRTGEKVFLECVQDMDHENMFWYRQDPGLGLRLIYFSYDVKMKEKGDIPEGYSVSREKKERFSLILESASTNQTSMYLCASRTGTSGRRDGELFFGEGSRLTVL.

J is TRBJ2-1 and V is TRBV4-3, with no clear D. Germline values: CDR1 LGHNA, CDR2 YSLEER. The CDR3 extends over 16 amino acids. V lost 1 base and J lost 3, with 13 bases in between. This CDR3 reads CASSQVNSGFYNEQFF. The CDR3 bases are TGCGCCAGCAGCCAAGTGAATAGTGGATTCTACAATGAGCAGTTCTTC.

The rearrangement uses TRBV5-6 and TRBJ2-3; D ambiguous. Trimming left V 6 bases short and J 3 bases short, with 8 bases between. Germline lookup yields CDR1 SGHDT and CDR2 YYEEEE. CDR3 length equals 12 residues. The DNA of the CDR3 is TGTGCCAGCAACGAAGGGACAGATACGCAGTATTTT. Translating it yields CASNEGTDTQYF. Full variable domain (outside the CDR3, taken from reference TRBV5-6 and TRBJ2-3): DAGVTQSPTHLIKTRGQQVTLRCSPKSGHDTVSWYQQALGQGPQFIFQYYEEEERQRGNFPDRFSGHQFPNYSSELNVNALLLGDSALYLCASNEGTDTQYFGPGTRLTVL.

This chain links TRBV28 with TRBJ2-7, with a possible D match to TRBD2 (7 bases). Trimming took off 8 bases at V and 0 bases at J, with 14 bases between the two ends. Per germline, CDR1 MDHEN and CDR2 SYDVKM. The CDR3 extends over 14 amino acids. This chain's CDR3 is CASRRGGGSYEQYF. The CDR3 coding sequence is TGTGCCAGCCGGAGGGGGGGCGGCTCCTACGAGCAGTACTTC.